These T cell receptor beta chains were read from a single sample in a study of T cells expressing NK-cell markers. TCRdb reanalyzed the 5' RACE reads, giving one entry per CDR3 protein sequence and no DNA. The sample table includes some 140,000 distinct CDR3 sequences. Material for sequencing was blood T cells: a sorted CD56 or NKG2C T cell subset, CD4+ or CD8+ T cells, or bulk PBMC T cells (not recorded which). The receptors were gathered from a woman in her forties or fifties in good health. Each CDR3 is given with its conserved first and last residue.

TRBV10-2,TRBJ1-2,CASSDSGLFHYGYTF
TRBV4-1,TRBJ2-1,CASSQDTTSGIDEQFF
TRBV5-5,TRBJ2-1,CASSLWDFEFF
TRBV12-3/TRBV12-4,TRBJ1-5,CASSLELAGYSNQPQHF
TRBV24-1,TRBJ2-1,CATSDLLAEDNEQFF
TRBV7-8,TRBJ1-5,CASSHQAPLDQPQHF
TRBV9,TRBJ2-1,CASSVGVRGNEQFF
TRBV30,TRBJ1-6,CAWSALPGDSPLHF
TRBV24-1,TRBJ1-2,CATSESTVGFDGYTF
TRBV12-3/TRBV12-4,TRBJ1-1,CASSTTGQVNTEAFF
TRBV30,TRBJ2-1,CAWSGGQGLEQFF
TRBV24-1,TRBJ2-3,CATSFRGGGTDTQYF
TRBV24-1,TRBJ2-2,CATRGGADTGELFF
TRBV20-1,TRBJ2-7,CSARQVLAGNEQYF
TRBV7-9,TRBJ2-1,CASSYPGWNNEQFF
TRBV7-9,TRBJ2-3,CASSAQWAYEDTQYF
TRBV5-1,TRBJ2-1,CASSSSGTLYNEQFF
TRBV12-3/TRBV12-4,TRBJ2-1,CASSFGLASVF
TRBV4-1,TRBJ2-5,CASSRTVGGQETQYF
TRBV12-3/TRBV12-4,TRBJ2-1,CASFSGNEQFF
TRBV12-3/TRBV12-4,TRBJ2-1,CASSLVENEQFF
TRBV12-3/TRBV12-4,TRBJ1-5,CASSPEISNQPQHF